This TCR beta chain came from a study of blood T cell repertoires in COVID-19. Study summary: Samples taken during acute and convalescent COVID-19 were collected in the United States, Italy and Spain. T cells, B-cell-depleted T cells, or PBMCs provided the cDNA or gDNA that served as material.

CDR1 is SGHTA, CDR2 FQGNSA, per germline. CDR3 length: 15 amino acids. V lost 4 bases, J lost 5 bases, and 18 bases lay in between. Using immunoSEQ multiplex PCR, the repertoire was profiled, and TCRdb retains in-frame clones only, with some absent. Among roughly 290,000 clones listed, about nine tenths were seen once. The clonotype originates from a woman aged 60 to 75 with acute or convalescent COVID-19. Sequencing was performed on peripheral blood. V and J are TRBV7-2 and TRBJ2-7, with D unresolved. The CDR3 region is CASSSVPFPVDEQYF. DNA for the CDR3: TGTGCCAGCAGCTCCGTCCCCTTTCCAGTCGACGAGCAGTACTTC.